A selection of T cell receptor beta chains follows, all from one sample in a study of identical twins. TCRdb ran MiXCR on the 5' RACE reads and lists one entry per CDR3 protein. The sample includes roughly 1.6 million distinct CDR3 sequences, around a third seen only once; the top ten take over 0.25%. Sequencing was done on a sample of cord blood. Every receptor here comes from a newborn girl in good health. CDR3s include the opening cysteine and the closing phenylalanine or tryptophan. D genes are given only for firm matches. Clone sizes are given selectively: once, few, many, or a class where the clone is expanded.

NA	TRBV29-1	TRBJ2-7	NA	CSSGVYNEQYF	TGCAGCTCCGGGGTCTACAATGAGCAGTACTTC
NA	TRBV20-1	TRBJ1-5	NA	CSASLRNQPQHF	TGCAGTGCGTCCCTACGCAATCAGCCCCAGCATTTT
NA	TRBV6-1	TRBJ2-3	NA	CASIEKGFTDTQYF	TGTGCCAGCATCGAGAAGGGCTTCACAGATACGCAGTATTTT
few	TRBV7-2	TRBJ2-3	TRBD2	CASSLVTSGGYFTDTQYF	TGTGCCAGCAGCTTAGTGACTAGCGGGGGCTACTTCACAGATACGCAGTATTTT
few	TRBV9	TRBJ2-7	NA	CASSVGKSYEQYF	TGTGCCAGCAGCGTAGGAAAGTCCTACGAGCAGTACTTC
few	TRBV4-2	TRBJ1-5	TRBD1	CASSRNRDRGNQPQHF	TGTGCCAGCAGCCGAAACCGGGACAGAGGCAATCAGCCCCAGCATTTT
NA	TRBV25-1	TRBJ2-1	TRBD2	CASSEWRGSSYNEQFF	TGTGCCAGCAGTGAATGGCGGGGGAGCTCCTACAATGAGCAGTTCTTC
NA	TRBV5-1	TRBJ1-5	NA	CASSLRPTSNQPQHF	TGCGCCAGCAGCTTGAGGCCTACCAGCAATCAGCCCCAGCATTTT
few	TRBV28	TRBJ2-1	NA	CASSPTPTPYNEQFF	TGTGCCAGCAGTCCGACCCCGACCCCCTACAATGAGCAGTTCTTC
NA	TRBV10-3	TRBJ2-1	NA	CAISGGGEGYNEQFF	TGTGCCATCAGTGGGGGCGGAGAAGGCTACAATGAGCAGTTCTTC
NA	TRBV18	TRBJ1-2	NA	CASSPLPGSDYGYTF	TGTGCCAGCTCACCACTTCCCGGATCCGACTATGGCTACACCTTC
NA	TRBV24-1	TRBJ1-2	NA	CATSDSRRGYGYTF	TGTGCCACCAGCGACTCTCGGCGGGGCTATGGCTACACCTTC
NA	TRBV4-1	TRBJ2-7	NA	CASSPRTLTGRDNEQYF	TGCGCCAGCAGCCCAAGAACCCTAACGGGGAGAGACAATGAGCAGTACTTC
NA	TRBV20-1	TRBJ1-5	TRBD1	CSARKTGTGGHNQPQHF	TGCAGTGCTAGAAAAACTGGGACAGGGGGCCACAATCAGCCCCAGCATTTT
NA	TRBV6-2/TRBV6-3	TRBJ2-7	NA	CASSYSIAGDHEQYF	TGTGCCAGCAGTTACTCGATAGCAGGGGACCACGAGCAGTACTTC
NA	TRBV20-1	TRBJ1-2	TRBD1	CSARRTGRLEGYTF	TGCAGTGCTAGGAGGACAGGTAGATTGGAAGGCTACACCTTC
NA	TRBV6-1	TRBJ2-7	TRBD1	CASRGTGGSHEQYF	TGTGCCAGCAGGGGGACAGGGGGCTCCCACGAGCAGTACTTC
many	TRBV12-3/TRBV12-4	TRBJ2-5	NA	CASRQGRETQYF	TGTGCCAGCAGACAGGGCCGAGAGACCCAGTACTTC
NA	TRBV7-8	TRBJ2-7	NA	CASSLGSGFGYEQYF	TGTGCCAGCAGCTTAGGGTCAGGTTTCGGGTACGAGCAGTACTTC
few	TRBV14	TRBJ1-1	NA	CASSQVVVGREAFF	TGTGCCAGCAGCCAAGTGGTTGTGGGGCGGGAAGCTTTCTTT
NA	TRBV20-1	TRBJ2-1	NA	CSGSLGNEQFF	TGCAGTGGCAGCCTTGGCAATGAGCAGTTCTTC
few	TRBV20-1	TRBJ1-2	NA	CSARCPDRNYGYTF	TGCAGTGCTAGATGCCCGGACAGAAACTATGGCTACACCTTC
few	TRBV20-1	TRBJ2-7	TRBD2	CSARVSSGEQYF	TGCAGTGCTAGGGTTTCTAGCGGGGAGCAGTACTTC
NA	TRBV4-2	TRBJ2-4	NA	CASSQGDPRTENIQYF	TGTGCCAGCAGCCAAGGGGACCCCCGGACTGAAAACATTCAGTACTTC
NA	TRBV27	TRBJ1-2	TRBD1	CASSLRRGPDGYTF	TGTGCCAGCAGTTTACGCAGGGGGCCTGATGGCTACACCTTC
few	TRBV5-1	TRBJ1-2	NA	CASSLALGGRNYGYTF	TGCGCCAGCAGCTTGGCCTTGGGGGGGCGTAACTATGGCTACACCTTC
NA	TRBV7-9	TRBJ2-7	NA	CASSGSGGGSYEQYF	TGTGCCAGCAGCGGATCAGGGGGAGGCTCCTACGAGCAGTACTTC
few	TRBV20-1	TRBJ2-7	NA	CSASRGVYEQYF	TGCAGTGCCAGTAGGGGGGTCTACGAGCAGTACTTC